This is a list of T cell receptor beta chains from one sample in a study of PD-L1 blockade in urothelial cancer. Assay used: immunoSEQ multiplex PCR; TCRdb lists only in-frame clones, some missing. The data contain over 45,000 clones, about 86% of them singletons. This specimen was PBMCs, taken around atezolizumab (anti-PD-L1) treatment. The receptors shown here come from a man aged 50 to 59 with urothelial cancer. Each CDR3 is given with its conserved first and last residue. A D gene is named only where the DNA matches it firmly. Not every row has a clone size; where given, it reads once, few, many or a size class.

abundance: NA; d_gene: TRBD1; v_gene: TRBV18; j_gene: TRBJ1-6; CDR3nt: TGTGCCAGCTCGCAAACCGGGACAGGCGAGTTTTCACCCCTCCACTTT; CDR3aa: CASSQTGTGEFSPLHF
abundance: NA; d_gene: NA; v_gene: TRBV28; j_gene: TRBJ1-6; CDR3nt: TGTGCCAGCAGGTTCCTGAATTCACCCCTCCACTTT; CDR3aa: CASRFLNSPLHF
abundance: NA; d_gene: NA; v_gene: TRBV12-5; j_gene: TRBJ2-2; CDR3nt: TGTGCTAGTGGGAGAGGGGGATCGGGCACCGGGGAGCTGTTTTTT; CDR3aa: CASGRGGSGTGELFF
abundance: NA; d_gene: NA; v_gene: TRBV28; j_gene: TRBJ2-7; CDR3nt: TGTGCCAGCAGTTTAAGATCATCGAGGGAGCAGTACTTC; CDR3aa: CASSLRSSREQYF
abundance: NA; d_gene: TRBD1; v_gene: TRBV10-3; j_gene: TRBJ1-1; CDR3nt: TGTGCCACCAGGGGACAGGCTGGGAACACTGAAGCTTTCTTT; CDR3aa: CATRGQAGNTEAFF
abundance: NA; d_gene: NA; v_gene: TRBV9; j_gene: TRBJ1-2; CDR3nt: TGTGCCAGCAGCGCTTCCTACTATGGCTACACCTTC; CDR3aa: CASSASYYGYTF
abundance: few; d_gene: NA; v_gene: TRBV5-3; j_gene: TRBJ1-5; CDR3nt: TGTGCCAGAAGCTTGCCCAGGCAATCATGTCAGCCCCAGCATTTT; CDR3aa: CARSLPRQSCQPQHF
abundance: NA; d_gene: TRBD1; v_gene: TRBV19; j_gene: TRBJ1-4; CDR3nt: TGTGCCAGTAGTCTCCCCGGGACAGGGAATGAAAAACTGTTTTTT; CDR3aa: CASSLPGTGNEKLFF
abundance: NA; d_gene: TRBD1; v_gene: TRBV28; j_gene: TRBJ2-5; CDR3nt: TGTGCCAGCAGCCCACCGAGAGGACAGGGGAAAGAGACCCAGTACTTC; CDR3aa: CASSPPRGQGKETQYF
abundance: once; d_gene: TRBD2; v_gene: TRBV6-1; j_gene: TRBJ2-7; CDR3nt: TGTGCCAGCAGTGTTGGGGGGGTAGATTCCTACGAGCAGTACTTC; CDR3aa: CASSVGGVDSYEQYF
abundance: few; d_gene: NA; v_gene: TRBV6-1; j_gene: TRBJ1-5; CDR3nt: TGTGCCAGCAGTGCGGGACTGAATAGCAATCAGCCCCAGCATTTT; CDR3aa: CASSAGLNSNQPQHF
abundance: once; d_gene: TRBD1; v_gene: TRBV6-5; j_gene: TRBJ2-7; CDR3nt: TGTGCCAGCAGGACCGGGACAGGAGCCTACGAGCAGTACTTC; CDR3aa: CASRTGTGAYEQYF
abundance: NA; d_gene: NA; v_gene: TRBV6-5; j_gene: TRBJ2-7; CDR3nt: TGTGCCAGCAGTTATGGGGGGAACTACGAGCAGTACTTC; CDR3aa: CASSYGGNYEQYF
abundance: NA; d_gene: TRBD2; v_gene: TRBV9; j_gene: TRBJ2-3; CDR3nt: TGTGCCAGCAGCGTAGAGGGCGGGTGGGGACTAGCGGGAGAAGATACGCAGTATTTT; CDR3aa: CASSVEGGWGLAGEDTQYF
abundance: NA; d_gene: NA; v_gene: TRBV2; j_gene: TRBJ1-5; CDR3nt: TGTGCCAGCAGTGAAGTTGCGTTTCTGGGGGGGGGCCAGCCCCAGCATTTT; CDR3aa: CASSEVAFLGGGQPQHF
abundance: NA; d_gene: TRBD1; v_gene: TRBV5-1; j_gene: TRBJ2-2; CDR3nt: TGCGCCAGCAGCTCCCCGAGGGAAACAGGGGTCACCGGGGAGCTGTTTTTT; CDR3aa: CASSSPRETGVTGELFF
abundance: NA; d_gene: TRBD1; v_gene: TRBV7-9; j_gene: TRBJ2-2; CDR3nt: TGTGCCAGCAGTTCACTGGGGACAGGGGTGATCGAGCTGTTTTTT; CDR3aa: CASSSLGTGVIELFF
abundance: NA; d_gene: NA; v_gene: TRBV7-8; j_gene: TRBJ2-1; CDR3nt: TGTGCCAGCCTCAAAAGTGGCCTGACCTACAATGAGCAGTTCTTC; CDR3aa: CASLKSGLTYNEQFF
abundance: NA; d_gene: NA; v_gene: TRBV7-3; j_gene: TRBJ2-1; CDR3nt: TGTGCCAGCAGCTTAGGCGGGTCTGGCAATGAGCAGTTCTTC; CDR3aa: CASSLGGSGNEQFF
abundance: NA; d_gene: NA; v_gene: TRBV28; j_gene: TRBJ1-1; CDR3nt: TGTGCCAGCAGTTTGTACAGAGAGAACACTGAAGCTTTCTTT; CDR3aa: CASSLYRENTEAFF
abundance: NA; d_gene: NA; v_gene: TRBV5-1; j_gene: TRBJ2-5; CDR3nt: TGCGCCAGCAGCATCCGGGTTCCGGGAGTCCAAGAGACCCAGTACTTC; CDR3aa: CASSIRVPGVQETQYF
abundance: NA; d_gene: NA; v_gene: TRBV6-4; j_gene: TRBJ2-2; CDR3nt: TGTGCCAGCAATTTTCCAGGTTCCCTTGGGGAGCTGTTTTTT; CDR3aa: CASNFPGSLGELFF
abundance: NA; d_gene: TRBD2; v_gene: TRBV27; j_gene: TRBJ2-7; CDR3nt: TGTGCCAGCAGACCCACGGGAGGCTACGAGCAGTACTTC; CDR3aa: CASRPTGGYEQYF
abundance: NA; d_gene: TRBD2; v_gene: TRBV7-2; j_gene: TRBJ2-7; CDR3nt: TGTGCCAGCAGCCCAACCGGGGGGCTAGCGGGAGGTGCCTACGAGCAGTACTTC; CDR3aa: CASSPTGGLAGGAYEQYF
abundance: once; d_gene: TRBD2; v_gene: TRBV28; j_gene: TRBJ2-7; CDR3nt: TGTGCCAGCAGTTTTAGCGGGCGACCACCCTACGAGCAGTACTTC; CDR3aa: CASSFSGRPPYEQYF
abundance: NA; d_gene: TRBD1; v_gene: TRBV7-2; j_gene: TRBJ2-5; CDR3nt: TGTGCCAGCAGCCGAGGACAGGGGGCACGGGAGACCCAGTACTTC; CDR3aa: CASSRGQGARETQYF
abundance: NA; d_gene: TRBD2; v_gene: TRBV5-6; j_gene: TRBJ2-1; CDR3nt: TGTGCCAGCAGCCTCCCTAGCGGTTGGCAGTTCTTC; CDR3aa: CASSLPSGWQFF
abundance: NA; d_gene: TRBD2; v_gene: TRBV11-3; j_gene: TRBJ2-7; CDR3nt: TGTGCCAGCAGCCCCGGGGGAGGGTTGGTCGAGCAGTACTTC; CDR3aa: CASSPGGGLVEQYF
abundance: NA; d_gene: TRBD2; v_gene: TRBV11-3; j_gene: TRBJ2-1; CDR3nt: TGTGCCAGCAGTTACTCGACTAGCGGGAGTAATGAGCAGTTCTTC; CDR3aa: CASSYSTSGSNEQFF
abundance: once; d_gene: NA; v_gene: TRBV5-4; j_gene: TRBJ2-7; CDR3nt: TGTGCCAGCAGCTTGGTCGGGAGATCCGACGAGCAGTACTTC; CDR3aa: CASSLVGRSDEQYF
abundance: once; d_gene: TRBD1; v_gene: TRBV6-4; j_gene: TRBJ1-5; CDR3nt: TGTGCCAGCAGTGAGTGGACAGGGGGCTTTGGCAATCAGCCCCAGCATTTT; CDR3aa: CASSEWTGGFGNQPQHF
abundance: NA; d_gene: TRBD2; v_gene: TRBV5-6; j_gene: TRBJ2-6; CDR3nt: TGTGCCAGCAGCTTGAGCGGGAGGGCGGCGGGGGCCAACGTCCTGACTTTC; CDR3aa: CASSLSGRAAGANVLTF
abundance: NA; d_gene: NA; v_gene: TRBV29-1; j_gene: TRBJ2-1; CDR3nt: TGCAGCGTTGAATATAGCGGAAACTCCTACAATGAGCAGTTCTTC; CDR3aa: CSVEYSGNSYNEQFF
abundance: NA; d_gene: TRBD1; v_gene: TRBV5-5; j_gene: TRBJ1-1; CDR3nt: TGTGCCAGCAGCTTGGGGGACAGGGTATTCACTGAAGCTTTCTTT; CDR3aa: CASSLGDRVFTEAFF
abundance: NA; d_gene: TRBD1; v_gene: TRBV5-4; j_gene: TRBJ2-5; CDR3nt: TGTGCCAGCAGCCCGGGACAGGGGAAGGAGACCCAGTACTTC; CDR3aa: CASSPGQGKETQYF
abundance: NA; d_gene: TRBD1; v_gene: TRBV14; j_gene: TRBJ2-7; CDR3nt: TGTGCCAGCAGGCGGACAGGGGCTACCTACGAGCAGTACTTC; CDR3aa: CASRRTGATYEQYF
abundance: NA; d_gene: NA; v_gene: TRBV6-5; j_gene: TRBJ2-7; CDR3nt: TGTGCCAGCAGTTACGGCAGGAAGCTCTACGAGCAGTACTTC; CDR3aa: CASSYGRKLYEQYF
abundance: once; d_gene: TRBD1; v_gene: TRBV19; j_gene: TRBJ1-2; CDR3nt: TGTGCCAGTAGTATATCCTCCGGGACAGGGGGTAACTATGGCTACACCTTC; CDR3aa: CASSISSGTGGNYGYTF
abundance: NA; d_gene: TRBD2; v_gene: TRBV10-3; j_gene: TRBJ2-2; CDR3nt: TGTGCCATCAGTCTAGCGGCCGGGGAGCTGTTTTTT; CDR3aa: CAISLAAGELFF
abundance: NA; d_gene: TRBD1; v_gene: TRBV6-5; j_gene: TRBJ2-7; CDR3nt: TGTGCCAGCAGCCCCGGACAGGGGAGATCGTACGAGCAGTACTTC; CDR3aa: CASSPGQGRSYEQYF
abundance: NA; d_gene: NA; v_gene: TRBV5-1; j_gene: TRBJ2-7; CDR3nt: TGCGCCAGCAGCTTCGCAGGGTTGGGCGAGCAGTACTTC; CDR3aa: CASSFAGLGEQYF
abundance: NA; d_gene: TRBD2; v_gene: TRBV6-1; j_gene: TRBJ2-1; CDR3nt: TGTGCCAGCAGTGGCCGGACTAGCGGGAGCTCAAATGAGCAGTTCTTC; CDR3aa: CASSGRTSGSSNEQFF
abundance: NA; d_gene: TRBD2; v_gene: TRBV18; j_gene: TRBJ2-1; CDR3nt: TGTGCCAGCTCACCACAACGGGGCGGGAGGTACAATGAGCAGTTCTTC; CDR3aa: CASSPQRGGRYNEQFF
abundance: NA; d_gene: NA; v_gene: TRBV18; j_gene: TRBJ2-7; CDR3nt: TGTGCCAGCTCCCAACAAACTAGCCTGGACGAGCAGTACTTC; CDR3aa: CASSQQTSLDEQYF
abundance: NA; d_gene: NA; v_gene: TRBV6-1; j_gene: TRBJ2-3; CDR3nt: TGTGCCAGCAGAGCCGGACAGCACACAGATACGCAGTATTTT; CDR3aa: CASRAGQHTDTQYF
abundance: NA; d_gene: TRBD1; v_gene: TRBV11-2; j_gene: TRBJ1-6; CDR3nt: TGTGCCAGCCGTAACAGTAGGACAGGGGTTAATTCACCCCTCCACTTT; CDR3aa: CASRNSRTGVNSPLHF
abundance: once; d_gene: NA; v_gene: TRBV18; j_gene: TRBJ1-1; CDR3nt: TGTGCCAGCTCACCACCGATGGAGACGGAGAACACTGAAGCTTTCTTT; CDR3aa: CASSPPMETENTEAFF
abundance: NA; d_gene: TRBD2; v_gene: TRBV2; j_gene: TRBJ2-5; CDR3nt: TGTGCCAGCAGTGATAGTGTCAGGGAGGGGACCCAGTACTTC; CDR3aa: CASSDSVREGTQYF
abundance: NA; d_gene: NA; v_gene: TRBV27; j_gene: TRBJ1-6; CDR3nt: TGTGCCAGCAGTTTCGCCCCCTGGCAGGGGAGCTCACCCCTCCACTTT; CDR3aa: CASSFAPWQGSSPLHF
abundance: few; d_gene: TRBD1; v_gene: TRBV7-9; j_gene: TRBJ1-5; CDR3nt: TGTGCCAGCAGCTCTACAGGGGGCAATCAGCCCCAGCATTTT; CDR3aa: CASSSTGGNQPQHF
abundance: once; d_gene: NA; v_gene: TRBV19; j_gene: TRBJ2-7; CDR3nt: TGTGCCAGTAGTCTAGGACGGGAGACCTACGAGCAGTACTTC; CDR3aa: CASSLGRETYEQYF
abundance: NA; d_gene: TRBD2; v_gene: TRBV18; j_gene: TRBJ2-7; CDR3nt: TGTGCCAGCTCACCCGACCGGTCTAGCGGGGACTACGAGCAGTACTTC; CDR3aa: CASSPDRSSGDYEQYF
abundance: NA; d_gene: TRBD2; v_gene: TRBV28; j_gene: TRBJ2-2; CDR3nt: TGTGCCAGCAGTTTGCCTAGCGGGAGCACCGGGGAGCTGTTTTTT; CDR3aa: CASSLPSGSTGELFF